Listed here are 10 T cell receptor beta chains from one sample, sequenced in a study of cytomegalovirus exposure and HLA in healthy donors. The PCR ran on 60 Vbeta and 13 Jbeta primers. Measured with immunoSEQ multiplex PCR; TCRdb has only the in-frame clones, and not every one. The sample yields about 140,000 clones, about 70% seen once. Sequenced material: PBMCs. The receptor set was obtained from an older woman in good health and CMV-seropositive.

The CDR3 nucleotides read TGCGCCAGCAGTGAGAATCCGGGACAGAACTACGAGCAGTACTTC. Its translation: CASSENPGQNYEQYF. This rearrangement joins TRBV10-1 to TRBJ2-7; 7 positions match TRBD1. Germline V CDR1 and CDR2: WNHNN, SYGVQD (reference sequence). The CDR3 runs 15 residues. J lost 3 bases, V lost 2 bases, and 7 bases had no gene match.

The gene calls are TRBV5-4 and TRBJ2-7; 8 nucleotides match TRBD2. This CDR3 has 15 residues. J lost 4 bases, V lost 4 bases, and 10 bases had no gene match. Germline V gene sequence: CDR1 SGHNT, CDR2 YYREEE (reference sequence). The CDR3 DNA is TGTGCCAGCAGCCGGGGGGGACTAGATCGTTACGAGCAGTACTTC. Its translation is CASSRGGLDRYEQYF.

This clone was seen a handful of times. Germline is not matched at one junction end, which may reflect a read error. V is TRBV25-1 and J is TRBJ1-6; D is ambiguous. The CDR3 runs 15 residues. Germline V CDR1 and CDR2: MGHDK, SYGVNS. In DNA, the CDR3 is TGTGCCAGCAGTGGGCTCTTCTCCAATAATTCACCCCTCCACTTT. Its protein is CASSGLFSNNSPLHF.

This clone turned up a few times. The chain carries TRBV6-1 and TRBJ2-1; tentatively, D is TRBD2 (5 bases). Germline CDR1 and CDR2: MNHNS and SASEGT. The CDR3 is made up of 16 amino acids. Trimming took 1 base from V and 2 from J, leaving 12 bases between them. The CDR3 loop is CASSEDQSGTYNEQFF. DNA for the CDR3: TGTGCCAGCAGTGAAGATCAGTCCGGGACCTACAATGAGCAGTTCTTC.

The gene calls are TRBV5-1 and TRBJ2-2, with 7 bases fitting TRBD2. The CDR3 covers 14 residues. The V and J ends lost 6 bases and 4 bases, in that order; junction bases with no gene match: 6. Germline V gene data show CDR1 as SGHRS and CDR2 as YFSETQ. For the CDR3, the DNA is TGCGCCAGCAAGGCCAGGGAGGGCACCGGGGAGCTGTTTTTT. Amino acids: CASKAREGTGELFF. Supplemented by reference TRBV5-1 and TRBJ2-2, the full variable domain reads KAGVTQTPRYLIKTRGQQVTLSCSPISGHRSVSWYQQTPGQGLQFLFEYFSETQRNKGNFPGRFSGRQFSNSRSEMNVSTLELGDSALYLCASKAREGTGELFFGEGSRLTVL.

CDR3 region: CASSEARQGGYGYTF. The CDR3, as DNA: TGTGCCAGCAGTGAAGCGAGGCAGGGCGGCTATGGCTACACCTTC. The V gene is TRBV2, the J gene TRBJ1-2; D might be TRBD1 (5 bases). Germline V lookup: CDR1 SNHLY, CDR2 FYNNEI. V gave up 0 bases and J gave up 4 bases, with 12 bases separating them. The CDR3 sequence is 15 residues long.

This clone occurred once. V gene TRBV9 combines with J gene TRBJ2-5; 8 bases align to TRBD1. The CDR3 extends over 16 amino acids. J lost 2 bases, V lost 0 bases, and 6 bases had no gene match. Germline V gene data show CDR1 as SGDLS and CDR2 as YYNGEE. CDR3 nucleotides: TGTGCCAGCAGCGTAGGGCAGGGGGCGATTCAAGAGACCCAGTACTTC. This encodes CASSVGQGAIQETQYF. Full variable domain (missing parts from reference TRBV9 and TRBJ2-5): DSGVTQTPKHLITATGQRVTLRCSPRSGDLSVYWYQQSLDQGLQFLIQYYNGEERAKGNILERFSAQQFPDLHSELNLSSLELGDSALYFCASSVGQGAIQETQYFGPGTRLLVL.

The chain employs TRBV27 and TRBJ2-7; D is perhaps TRBD1 (5 bases). Germline CDR1 MNHEY, CDR2 SMNVEV (reference sequence). This CDR3 has 11 amino acids. Trimming cost V 5 bases and J 6 bases, with 8 bases left between them. CDR3 residues: CASSLRGEQYF. The CDR3 nucleotides read TGTGCCAGCAGTCTTAGGGGCGAGCAGTACTTC.

The gene calls are TRBV7-9 and TRBJ2-2; tentatively, D is TRBD2 (5 bases). CDR1 is SEHNR, CDR2 FQNEAQ, per germline (reference sequence). V shed 5 bases and J shed 6 bases, with 16 bases lying between them. The CDR3 spans 15 residues. CDR3 bases: TGTGCCAGCAGCCCCGGGGTAATGTGGCCCGGGGAGCTGTTTTTT. Translation: CASSPGVMWPGELFF.

The table lists this clone with a few counts. The genes are TRBV27 and TRBJ2-7, with 10 bases that match TRBD1. CDR1 MNHEY and CDR2 SMNVEV come from the germline V gene (reference sequence). V trimming: 3 bases; J trimming: 5 bases; junction bases outside the gene matches: 7. This CDR3 region has 15 residues. CDR3 sequence: CASSLTRDRGNEQYF. Here the CDR3 DNA reads TGTGCCAGCAGTTTGACCCGGGACAGGGGCAACGAGCAGTACTTC.